One and the same sample provided the 5 T cell receptor beta chains below, sequenced in a study of cytomegalovirus exposure and HLA in healthy donors. A multiplex PCR was run with 60 Vbeta primers and 13 Jbeta primers. Using immunoSEQ multiplex PCR, the repertoire was profiled, and TCRdb retains in-frame clones only, with some absent. The table includes roughly 120,000 clones, roughly 87% detected once. Sequencing input: PBMCs. The source of these receptors is a woman under 30 in good health and CMV-seronegative.

The rearrangement links TRBV19 to TRBJ2-7; 9 nucleotides line up with TRBD2. Looked up from germline, CDR1 is LNHDA and CDR2 is SQIVND (reference sequence). The CDR3 contains 14 residues. With 5 bases clipped from V and 4 bases from J, the junction kept 6 bases outside the gene matches. The CDR3 region is CASSYSGSGYEQYF. CDR3 nucleotide sequence: TGTGCCAGTAGTTATAGCGGGAGTGGGTACGAGCAGTACTTC.

V gene TRBV6-6 combines with J gene TRBJ2-4; 8 bases match TRBD1. Germline V lookup: CDR1 MNHNY, CDR2 SVGAGI (reference sequence). The CDR3 runs 15 residues. The V segment lost 4 bases and the J segment 4 bases; nucleotides outside the gene matches: 6. This chain's CDR3 is CASSSPRQGKNIQYF. CDR3 sequence (DNA): TGTGCCAGCAGTTCACCCCGACAGGGGAAAAACATTCAGTACTTC.

The J gene is TRBJ1-4, the V gene TRBV28; no clear D. Germline V gene sequence: CDR1 MDHEN, CDR2 SYDVKM. This CDR3 is built from 13 residues. V was clipped by 3 bases and J by 11 bases, with 13 bases between them. The CDR3 DNA sequence: TGTGCCAGCAGTTTGGTGGCCGGCGGGAAACTGTTTTTT. This encodes CASSLVAGGKLFF.

J is TRBJ2-7 and V is TRBV5-1; a possible D gene is TRBD2 (7 bases). The CDR3 covers 15 residues. V lost 7 bases to trimming and J lost 3 bases, with 20 bases between them. Germline lookup yields CDR1 SGHRS and CDR2 YFSETQ. CDR3 residues: CASFGGGGPVYEQYF. CDR3 nucleotide sequence: TGCGCCAGCTTTGGGGGGGGCGGACCGGTCTACGAGCAGTACTTC.

The chain couples TRBV5-1 to TRBJ2-7, with D maybe TRBD1 (6 bases). The CDR3 is made up of 15 amino acids. The ends were cut back, 4 bases at V and 2 bases at J, with 16 bases in the middle. The V gene's germline CDR1 is SGHRS and CDR2 YFSETQ. The CDR3 protein is CASSVNRELAYEQYF. The CDR3 DNA sequence: TGCGCCAGCAGCGTTAACAGGGAATTAGCCTACGAGCAGTACTTC.